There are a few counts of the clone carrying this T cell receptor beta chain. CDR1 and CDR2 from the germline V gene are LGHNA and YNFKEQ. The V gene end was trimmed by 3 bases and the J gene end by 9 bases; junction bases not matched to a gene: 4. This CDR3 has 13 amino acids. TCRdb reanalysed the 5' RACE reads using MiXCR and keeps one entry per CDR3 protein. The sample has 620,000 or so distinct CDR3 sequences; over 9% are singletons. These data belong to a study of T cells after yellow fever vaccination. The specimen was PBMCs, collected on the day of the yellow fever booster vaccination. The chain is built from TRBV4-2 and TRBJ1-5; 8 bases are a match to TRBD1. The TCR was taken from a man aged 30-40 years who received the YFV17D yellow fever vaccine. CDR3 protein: CASSHDRGRPQHF. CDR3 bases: TGTGCCAGCAGCCACGACAGGGGACGGCCCCAGCATTTT.